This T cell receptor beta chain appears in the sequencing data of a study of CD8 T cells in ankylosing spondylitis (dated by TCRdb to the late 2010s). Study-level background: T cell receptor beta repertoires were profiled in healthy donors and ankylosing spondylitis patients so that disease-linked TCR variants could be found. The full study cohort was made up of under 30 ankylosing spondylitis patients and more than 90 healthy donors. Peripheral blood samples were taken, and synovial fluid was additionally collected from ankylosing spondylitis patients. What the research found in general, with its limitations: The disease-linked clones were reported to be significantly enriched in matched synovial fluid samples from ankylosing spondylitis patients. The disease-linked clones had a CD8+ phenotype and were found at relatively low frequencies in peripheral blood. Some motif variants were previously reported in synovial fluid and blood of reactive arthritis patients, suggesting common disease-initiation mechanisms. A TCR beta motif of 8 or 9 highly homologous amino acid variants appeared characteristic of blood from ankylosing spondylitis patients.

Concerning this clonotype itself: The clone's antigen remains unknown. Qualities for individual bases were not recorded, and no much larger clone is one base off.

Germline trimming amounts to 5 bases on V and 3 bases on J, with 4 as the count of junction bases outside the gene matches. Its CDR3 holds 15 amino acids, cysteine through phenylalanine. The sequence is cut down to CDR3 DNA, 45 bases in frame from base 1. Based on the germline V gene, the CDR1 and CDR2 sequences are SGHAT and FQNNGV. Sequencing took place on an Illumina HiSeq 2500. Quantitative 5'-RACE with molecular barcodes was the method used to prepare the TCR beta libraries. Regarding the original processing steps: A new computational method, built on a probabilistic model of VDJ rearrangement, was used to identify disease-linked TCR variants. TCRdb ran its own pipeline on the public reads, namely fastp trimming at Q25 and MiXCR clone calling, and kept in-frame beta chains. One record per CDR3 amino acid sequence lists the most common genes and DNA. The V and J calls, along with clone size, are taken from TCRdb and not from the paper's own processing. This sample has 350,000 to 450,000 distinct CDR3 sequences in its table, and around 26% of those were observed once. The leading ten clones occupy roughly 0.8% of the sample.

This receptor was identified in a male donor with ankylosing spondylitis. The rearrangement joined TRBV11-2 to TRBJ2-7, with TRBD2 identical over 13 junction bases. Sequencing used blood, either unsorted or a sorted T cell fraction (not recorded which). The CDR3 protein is CASSGGLAGLYEQYF. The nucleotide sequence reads TGTGCCAGCAGCGGGGGACTAGCGGGACTCTACGAGCAGTACTTC.